This is a list of T cell receptor beta chains from one sample in a study of beta chain features in type 1 diabetes. Clones were read by immunoSEQ multiplex PCR, and TCRdb kept only the in-frame ones, dropping some. The sample includes roughly 500,000 clones, over 25% of them seen just once. The sequenced sample was naive CD4+ T cells from blood. The source of these receptors is a man between 18 and 29 years old in good health. Each CDR3 is given with its conserved first and last residue. D genes are given only for firm matches. Clone sizes are given selectively: once, few, many, or a class where the clone is expanded.

v_gene	abundance	j_gene	d_gene	CDR3nt	CDR3aa
TRBV5-4	few	TRBJ2-5	-	TGTGCCAGCGGCCTCAAGACTAGTGCGGAGACCCAGTACTTC	CASGLKTSAETQYF
TRBV7-6	-	TRBJ2-4	TRBD1	TGTGCCAGCAGCGATCCCCTGGGGACAGGGGCTGCCAAAAACATTCAGTACTTC	CASSDPLGTGAAKNIQYF
TRBV7-6	-	TRBJ2-1	-	TGTGCCAGCAGCTGGTTCGACAATGAGCAGTTCTTC	CASSWFDNEQFF
TRBV4-3	-	TRBJ2-5	-	TGCCTCCTTTGGGGGAGGTCTTATAGGGAGACCCAGTACTTC	CLLWGRSYRETQYF
TRBV5-4	-	TRBJ2-7	TRBD2	TGTGCCAGCAGCAAGGGACTAGCGGCCTACGAGCAGTACTTC	CASSKGLAAYEQYF
TRBV2	-	TRBJ2-7	-	TGTGCCAGCAGTGAAGGCACTACCCCGAGGAGGTACGAGCAGTACTTC	CASSEGTTPRRYEQYF
TRBV9	-	TRBJ2-7	-	TGTGCCAGCAGCGTAGATCCGGGCCGCCCCTACGAGCAGCACTTC	CASSVDPGRPYEQHF
TRBV29-1	few	TRBJ1-1	TRBD1	TGCAGCGTTGTAGGGGGCGCAAAGACTGAAGCTTTCTTT	CSVVGGAKTEAFF
TRBV9	-	TRBJ2-1	TRBD2	TGTGCCAGCAGCAGGTTAGCGGGTTCCTTTTACAATGAGCAGTTCTTC	CASSRLAGSFYNEQFF
TRBV2	few	TRBJ2-7	TRBD2	TGTGCCAGCAGTGAAATGGTCCTGACTAGCAATGAGCAGTACTTC	CASSEMVLTSNEQYF
TRBV11-1	-	TRBJ2-4	-	TGTGCCAGCAGACCCCCACAGGAAAACATTCAGTACTTC	CASRPPQENIQYF
TRBV4-3	few	TRBJ2-3	-	TGCGCCAGCAGCCAAGATGGTACGAGCACAGATACGCAGTATTTT	CASSQDGTSTDTQYF
TRBV9	few	TRBJ2-1	TRBD2	TGTGCCAGCAGCGTCTCCGGGACTAGCGGGAGAGATCAGTTCTTC	CASSVSGTSGRDQFF
TRBV4-2	-	TRBJ2-7	-	TGTGCCAGCAGCCAAGATCCCCAGAGAAGCTCCTACGAGCAGTACTTC	CASSQDPQRSSYEQYF
TRBV7-2	few	TRBJ2-5	-	TGTGCCAGCAGCCGGGCCCGGGAGACCCAGTACTTC	CASSRARETQYF
TRBV7-3	-	TRBJ2-3	TRBD1	TGTGCCAGCAGCGCAACAGGGGGTCGGGGCACAGATACGCAGTATTTT	CASSATGGRGTDTQYF
TRBV15	-	TRBJ1-2	-	TGTGCCACCAGCATAGGGGGTGGCAGGGCGTATGGCTACACCTTC	CATSIGGGRAYGYTF
TRBV7-2	-	TRBJ2-3	-	TGTGCCAGCAGCTCCTCTGTGTGGGGAGAAGCAGATACGCAGTATTTT	CASSSSVWGEADTQYF